These 22 T cell receptor beta chains were all obtained from the same sample, sequenced in a study of CD8+ T cells in alopecia areata. RNA, once extracted, was reverse transcribed into cDNA for use as the sequencing template. Sequencing was performed with immunoSEQ multiplex PCR; in TCRdb, only in-frame clones are kept and a portion is missing. The sample has over 50,000 clones, approximately 43% seen once. This specimen was CD8+ T cells sorted from blood, taken at week 0. The source of these receptors is a human donor with alopecia areata.

This chain uses TRBV27 with TRBJ2-7, with D hard to call. CDR1 is MNHEY, CDR2 SMNVEV, per germline (reference sequence). Trimming removed 2 bases from V and 2 bases from J, with 13 bases in between. The CDR3 totals 15 residues. The CDR3, as DNA: TGTGCCAGCAGTTTAATCGGAACGGTTGCCTACGAGCAGTACTTC. Protein: CASSLIGTVAYEQYF.

V gene TRBV6-6 combines with J gene TRBJ2-4; no firm D call. Germline CDR1 and CDR2: MNHNY and SVGAGI (reference sequence). The CDR3 totals 16 residues. The germline V and J ends were trimmed by 6 bases and 0 bases, with 15 bases remaining between them. CDR3 in DNA: TGTGCCAGCAGCACACTCATGCCGGTAGCCAAAAACATTCAGTACTTC. Translated: CASSTLMPVAKNIQYF.

This clone appeared once. The chain links TRBV25-1 to TRBJ2-5, with D perhaps TRBD1 (6 bases). The CDR3 totals 13 residues. V shed 10 bases and J shed 4 bases, with 16 bases lying between them. The germline V gene has CDR1 MGHDK and CDR2 SYGVNS. The CDR3 loop is CATTGPLGETQYF. The CDR3 bases are TGTGCCACTACAGGGCCTCTTGGAGAGACCCAGTACTTC.

This clone was found a few times. The CDR3 spells CATSSEFGLSYEQYF. The CDR3 DNA reads TGTGCCACCAGCAGCGAATTCGGACTAAGCTACGAGCAGTACTTC. J is TRBJ2-7 and V is TRBV15, with D perhaps TRBD2 (6 bases). The germline gives CDR1 LNHNV, CDR2 YYDKDF (reference sequence). The CDR3 sequence is 15 residues long. Trimming cost V 3 bases and J 3 bases, with 15 bases left between them.

V is TRBV4-1 and J is TRBJ2-7; TRBD1 might be the D (6 bases). Germline CDR1 is MGHRA and CDR2 is YSYEKL. The CDR3 totals 15 residues. Trimming removed 5 bases at V and 3 bases at J, with 17 bases between. The CDR3 reads CASSYRDNSVYEQYF. The CDR3 DNA is TGCGCCAGCAGCTACCGGGACAACTCCGTCTACGAGCAGTACTTC.

The chain uses TRBV7-6 and TRBJ2-5; D tentatively reads TRBD1 or TRBD2 (6 bases each). The germline V gene encodes CDR1 SGHVS and CDR2 FNYEAQ. Trimming took off 7 bases at V and 5 bases at J, with 20 bases between the two ends. This CDR3 comprises 15 residues. As DNA, the CDR3 is TGTGCCAGCACCGAAGAAGCTACAGGGAGGGAGACCCAGTACTTC. The encoded protein is CASTEEATGRETQYF.

A few counts support this clone. The rearrangement links TRBV19 to TRBJ2-7; no firm D call. Trimming took off 4 bases at V and 7 bases at J, with 11 bases between the two ends. This CDR3 is built from 12 residues. Germline V gene lookup returns CDR1 LNHDA and CDR2 SQIVND (reference sequence). As DNA, the CDR3 is TGTGCCAGTAGTAATCGGGCCCAGGAGCAGTACTTC. Protein sequence: CASSNRAQEQYF.

In DNA form, the CDR3 reads TGTGCCAGCATCCTCAGGGGGCCGAACACCGGGGAGCTGTTTTTT. Residues: CASILRGPNTGELFF. The V and J genes are TRBV6-6 and TRBJ2-2; 8 nucleotides align to TRBD1. Germline lookup yields CDR1 MNHNY and CDR2 SVGAGI (reference sequence). This CDR3 is built from 15 residues. Trimming removed 7 bases from V and 0 bases from J; junction bases left unmatched: 4.

The chain has TRBV5-1 and TRBJ2-1; no firm D call. Germline CDR1 reads SGHRS; CDR2 reads YFSETQ. The CDR3 runs 15 residues. The V end was cut by 0 bases, the J end by 0 bases, with 7 bases between. CDR3 sequence (DNA): TGCGCCAGCAGCTTGGATCCTAGCTCCTACAATGAGCAGTTCTTC. Its protein product is CASSLDPSSYNEQFF.

The chain has TRBV30 and TRBJ2-2; D possibly uses TRBD1 or TRBD2 (5 bases each). Germline-derived CDR1 and CDR2 are GTSNPN and SVGIG (reference sequence). The V end lost 5 bases, the J end lost 7 bases, and 11 bases lay between the germline ends. CDR3 length: 12 residues. The CDR3 here is CAWAGTDGELFF. The CDR3 DNA reads TGTGCCTGGGCCGGGACGGACGGGGAGCTGTTTTTT.

J is TRBJ2-7 and V is TRBV11-1, with D maybe TRBD2 (5 bases). CDR1 is SGHAT, CDR2 FQDESV, per germline (reference sequence). Trimming stripped 5 bases from V and 3 bases from J, with 17 bases between. The CDR3 contains 15 residues. The CDR3 nucleotides are TGTGCCAGCAGCCCGACGGGGTCCTTAGTCTACGAGCAGTACTTC. Translating gives CASSPTGSLVYEQYF.

This clone came up a few times. The J gene is TRBJ1-5, the V gene TRBV7-2, with D tentatively TRBD1 (6 bases). The CDR3 is 13 amino acids. Germline V gene lookup returns CDR1 SGHTA and CDR2 FQGNSA. The V gene lost 5 bases and the J gene lost 5 bases, with 10 bases spanning the gap. CDR3 amino acids: CASSRTDYQPQHF. CDR3 sequence (DNA): TGTGCCAGCAGCCGGACAGATTATCAGCCCCAGCATTTT.

This sequence joins TRBV7-6 and TRBJ2-7; tentatively, D is TRBD1 or TRBD2 (7 bases each). Trimming pared 1 base from V and 7 bases from J, leaving 14 bases between. The germline gives CDR1 SGHVS, CDR2 FNYEAQ. This CDR3 has 14 amino acids. CDR3 sequence reads: CASSLVQGGREQYF. Written as DNA, the CDR3 is TGTGCCAGCAGCTTAGTCCAGGGGGGGAGGGAGCAGTACTTC. Variable domain in full (rest from reference TRBV7-6 and TRBJ2-7): GAGVSQSPRYKVTKRGQDVALRCDPISGHVSLYWYRQALGQGPEFLTYFNYEAQQDKSGLPNDRFSAERPEGSISTLTIQRTEQRDSAMYRCASSLVQGGREQYFGPGTRLTVT.

This sequence joins TRBV20-1 and TRBJ2-1, with D tentatively TRBD2 (5 bases). Germline loops: CDR1 DFQATT, CDR2 SNEGSKA (reference sequence). The CDR3 has 11 residues. With 5 bases removed from V and 10 bases from J, the gap between germline ends came to 12 bases. CDR3 protein: CSALSGKEQFF. The CDR3, as DNA: TGCAGTGCTTTGAGCGGTAAGGAGCAGTTCTTC.

This clone appeared a few times. The rearrangement links TRBV29-1 to TRBJ2-1, with 9 bases fitting TRBD2. The germline V gene encodes CDR1 SQVTM and CDR2 ANQGSEA. V lost 7 bases to trimming and J lost 3 bases; unmatched junction nucleotides: 1. The CDR3 loop spans 12 amino acids. CDR3 sequence: CSASGVYNEQFF. CDR3 nucleotides: TGCAGCGCTAGCGGGGTCTACAATGAGCAGTTCTTC.

The V and J genes are TRBV7-2 and TRBJ1-3; possible D gene TRBD1, 5 bases. From germline, CDR1 is SGHTA and CDR2 FQGNSA. The CDR3 runs to 16 residues. V was trimmed by 4 bases and J by 0 bases, leaving 13 bases between them. CDR3 sequence: CASSWGPTHSGNTIYF. CDR3 sequence (DNA): TGTGCCAGCAGCTGGGGACCGACTCACTCTGGAAACACCATATATTTT.

This clone was seen repeatedly, ten times or more. The chain has TRBV16 and TRBJ2-2; D call uncertain. Trimming took 0 bases from V and 9 from J, leaving 8 bases between them. In germline, CDR1 is KGHSY, CDR2 FQNENV. The CDR3 covers 13 residues. The CDR3 sequence is CASSQSISRELFF. In DNA form, the CDR3 reads TGTGCCAGCAGCCAATCAATTTCCAGGGAGCTGTTTTTT.

On this clone: An end of the junction does not agree with germline; a read error may underlie this. The rearrangement joins TRBV10-3 to TRBJ1-1, with unresolved D. The germline V gene has CDR1 ENHRY and CDR2 SYGVKD. There are 18 residues in the CDR3. Here the CDR3 reads CASSSRPEPAYPNTEAFF. The DNA for the CDR3 is TGTGCCAGCAGTTCTAGACCCGAACCCGCGTACCCCAACACTGAAGCTTTCTTT.

This CDR3 is CASSTDTVNNEQFF. Here the CDR3 DNA reads TGTGCCAGCAGCACCGACACGGTAAACAATGAGCAGTTCTTC. The chain has TRBV7-6 and TRBJ2-1; D is unresolved. The CDR3 has 14 residues. The V end was cut by 5 bases, the J end by 5 bases, with 13 bases between. Germline CDR1 reads SGHVS; CDR2 reads FNYEAQ.

The rearrangement uses TRBV29-1 and TRBJ2-1; the D call may be TRBD1 or TRBD2 (7 bases each). This CDR3 has 13 residues. CDR1 is SQVTM, CDR2 ANQGSEA, per germline. V shed 7 bases and J shed 6 bases, with 16 bases lying between them. CDR3 region: CSAQGGQSNEQFF. CDR3 nucleotide sequence: TGCAGCGCCCAGGGGGGGCAGAGCAATGAGCAGTTCTTC.

This chain links TRBV30 with TRBJ2-7; D is unclear. V was clipped by 3 bases and J by 0 bases, with 9 bases between them. The CDR3 has 13 amino acids. Germline CDR1 GTSNPN, CDR2 SVGIG (reference sequence). The CDR3, as DNA: TGTGCCTGGAGCTTAGGGTTCTCCTACGAGCAGTACTTC. This codes for CAWSLGFSYEQYF. Based on the CDR3 plus reference TRBV30 and TRBJ2-7, the full variable domain is SQTIHQWPATLVQPVGSPLSLECTVEGTSNPNLYWYRQAAGRGLQLLFYSVGIGQISSEVPQNLSASRPQDRQFILSSKKLLLSDSGFYLCAWSLGFSYEQYFGPGTRLTVT.

This rearrangement joins TRBV4-1 to TRBJ2-5; the D is unclear. The CDR3 is made up of 13 amino acids. Germline values: CDR1 MGHRA, CDR2 YSYEKL. The V end was cut by 2 bases, the J end by 7 bases, with 11 bases between. CDR3 sequence (DNA): TGCGCCAGCAGCCAATACGGCCCCGGGACCCAGTACTTC. It encodes CASSQYGPGTQYF.